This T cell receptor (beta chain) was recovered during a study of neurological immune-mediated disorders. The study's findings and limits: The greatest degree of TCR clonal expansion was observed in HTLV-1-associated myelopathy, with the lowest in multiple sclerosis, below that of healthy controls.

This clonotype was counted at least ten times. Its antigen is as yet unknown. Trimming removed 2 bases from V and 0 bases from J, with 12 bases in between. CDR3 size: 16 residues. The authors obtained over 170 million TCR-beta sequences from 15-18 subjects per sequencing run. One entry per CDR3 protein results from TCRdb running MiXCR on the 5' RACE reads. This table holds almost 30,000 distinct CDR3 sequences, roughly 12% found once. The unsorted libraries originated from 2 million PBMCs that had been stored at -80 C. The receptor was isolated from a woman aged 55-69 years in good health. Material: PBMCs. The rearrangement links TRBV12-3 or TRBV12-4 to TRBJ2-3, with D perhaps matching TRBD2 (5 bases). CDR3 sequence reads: CASSLLARASTDTQYF. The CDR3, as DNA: TGTGCCAGCAGTTTATTAGCGAGGGCGAGCACAGATACGCAGTATTTT.